This T cell receptor (beta chain) was captured in a study of blood T cell repertoires in COVID-19. The overall study: Whether acute or convalescent, the COVID-19 samples came from the United States, Italy and Spain. Sources were T cells, B-cell-depleted T cells, or PBMCs; the material itself was cDNA or gDNA.

V lost 10 bases, J lost 4 bases, and 13 bases stayed unmatched. CDR3 size: 15 residues. Germline V gene data show CDR1 as KGHDR and CDR2 as SFDVKD. Per the original data handling: Nucleated cell counts were estimated from reference gene primer amplification. Generated by immunoSEQ multiplex PCR, the TCRdb table keeps only in-frame clones and is missing some. V and J calls plus clone size are reproduced from that table; the DNA served to infer D and trimming. The data contain 150,000 to 200,000 clones, around 85% of them seen just once; the ten biggest clones take up 11%. This clone was seen more than once but under ten times.

The sequence was obtained from a man between 60 and 75 years old with active or convalescent COVID-19. Material: peripheral blood. This sequence joins TRBV24-1 and TRBJ2-3, with 7 bases lining up with TRBD1. CDR3 in DNA: TGTGCCACACAAAGGCGACAGGGTCTTCCAGATACGCAGTATTTT. It is translated as CATQRRQGLPDTQYF.